This passage covers 21 T cell receptor beta chains from one sample sequenced in a study of CD8+CD57+ T cells in acquired aplastic anemia. Using genomic DNA as the template, TCR beta VDJ and CDR3 profiling was carried out. TCRdb re-analysed the reads in MiXCR, keeping a single row per CDR3 protein. This sample carries 200,000 or so distinct CDR3 sequences, about 64% of them seen once, and the ten largest clones take more than 45%. Material: sorted CD4+, CD8+, or CD8+CD57+ T cells (not recorded which) from PBMCs. Receptor source: a human donor with severe aplastic anemia or a healthy control (not recorded which).

The chain couples TRBV10-3 to TRBJ1-5, with 7 bases fitting TRBD1. Losses at the gene ends were 8 bases for V and 14 bases for J; bases not matched to a gene: 3. This CDR3 has 9 residues. The V gene's germline CDR1 is ENHRY and CDR2 SYGVKD. Here the CDR3 reads CAIRTGEHF. Written as DNA, the CDR3 is TGTGCCATCCGGACAGGAGAGCATTTT.

V and J are TRBV7-9 and TRBJ2-7, with 12 bases lining up with TRBD2. With V trimmed by 5 bases and J by 2 bases, 16 bases remained unmatched. The CDR3 sequence is 19 residues long. Germline assignment: CDR1 SEHNR and CDR2 FQNEAQ (reference sequence). This CDR3 reads CASSHPSQLAGGDPYEQYF. CDR3 DNA sequence: TGTGCCAGCAGCCATCCTTCCCAACTAGCGGGAGGAGATCCCTACGAGCAGTACTTC.

J is TRBJ2-3 and V is TRBV12-3 or TRBV12-4; maybe TRBD2 (6 bases). The CDR3 is 12 amino acids. Trimming took off 6 bases at V and 9 bases at J, with 13 bases between the two ends. CDR3 region: CASSSGGETQYF. The CDR3 DNA follows: TGTGCCAGCAGCTCTGGCGGGGAAACGCAGTATTTT.

V usage is TRBV20-1 and J usage is TRBJ2-7, with TRBD2 identical over 8 bases. This CDR3 is built from 12 residues. The ends lost 5 bases at V and 6 bases at J; junction bases unmatched: 6. Germline CDR1 reads DFQATT; CDR2 reads SNEGSKA (reference sequence). Here the CDR3 reads CSAARGGIEQYF. The CDR3 DNA sequence: TGCAGTGCTGCCCGGGGGGGGATCGAGCAGTACTTC.

This clonotype has just a few counts. The genes are TRBV5-6 and TRBJ2-1; possible D gene TRBD2, 5 bases. The CDR3 runs 16 residues. From germline, CDR1 is SGHDT and CDR2 YYEEEE. V shed 2 bases and J shed 3 bases, with 15 bases lying between them. CDR3 nucleotide sequence: TGTGCCAGCAGCTTAGCGAACCAGCGGTACTACAATGAGCAGTTCTTC. The encoded protein is CASSLANQRYYNEQFF.

The chain couples TRBV7-2 to TRBJ2-1, with D perhaps TRBD2 (7 bases). V was clipped by 3 bases and J by 14 bases, with 14 bases between them. The CDR3 loop spans 12 amino acids. The germline V gene encodes CDR1 SGHTA and CDR2 FQGNSA. CDR3: CASSFEAGAKFF. The CDR3 nucleotides are TGTGCCAGCAGCTTCGAGGCGGGGGCCAAGTTCTTC.

This clonotype occurred once. The chain recombines TRBV9 with TRBJ2-5; 12 bases agree with TRBD2. Germline V lookup: CDR1 SGDLS, CDR2 YYNGEE. The CDR3 contains 16 residues. V was clipped by 4 bases and J by 3 bases; unmatched bases: 7. The CDR3 DNA reads as TGTGCCAGCAGCTTAGAACTAGCGGGGGGTAAAGAGACCCAGTACTTC. This translates into CASSLELAGGKETQYF. The full variable domain, rest sourced from reference TRBV9 and TRBJ2-5, is DSGVTQTPKHLITATGQRVTLRCSPRSGDLSVYWYQQSLDQGLQFLIQYYNGEERAKGNILERFSAQQFPDLHSELNLSSLELGDSALYFCASSLELAGGKETQYFGPGTRLLVL.

At least ten counts were recorded for this clonotype. The chain employs TRBV9 and TRBJ1-2; D is perhaps TRBD1 (5 bases). Per germline, CDR1 SGDLS and CDR2 YYNGEE. The CDR3 covers 17 residues. V was clipped by 0 bases and J by 0 bases, with 15 bases between them. CDR3 amino acids: CASSVEVGGVSNYGYTF. The CDR3 DNA follows: TGTGCCAGCAGCGTAGAGGTGGGGGGGGTGTCTAACTATGGCTACACCTTC.

V and J are TRBV7-3 and TRBJ1-1; the D is unclear. The CDR3 loop spans 14 amino acids. The germline V and J ends were trimmed by 1 base and 4 bases, with 10 bases remaining between them. Germline CDR1 and CDR2: SGHTA and FQGTGA. This CDR3 reads CASSLNVGSTEAFF. For the CDR3, the DNA is TGTGCCAGCAGCTTAAACGTTGGAAGCACTGAAGCTTTCTTT.

Note on this clonotype: One end of the junction is discordant with germline, which a read error may explain. This chain uses TRBV9 with TRBJ1-5; 8 positions match TRBD1. Per the germline V gene, CDR1 is SGDLS and CDR2 is YYNGEE. This CDR3 spans 14 amino acids. The DNA for the CDR3 is TGTGCCAGCAGCGTTGGACAGGGAGGCCAGCCCCGGCATTTT. This codes for CASSVGQGGQPRHF.

The chain joins TRBV5-1 to TRBJ2-3, with 9 bases matching TRBD2. The V gene's germline CDR1 is SGHRS and CDR2 YFSETQ. V dropped 0 bases and J dropped 11; count of bases not matched to a gene: 10. CDR3 length: 15 amino acids. The DNA for the CDR3 is TGCGCCAGCAGCTTGGGAGGGACTAGCTTCGATGAGCAGTATTTT. Amino acid sequence: CASSLGGTSFDEQYF.

This clonotype was observed a single time. The J gene is TRBJ2-3, the V gene TRBV2; TRBD1 is a possible D gene (6 bases). Per the germline V gene, CDR1 is SNHLY and CDR2 is FYNNEI. V lost 5 bases to trimming and J lost 3 bases, with 15 bases between them. CDR3 size: 15 residues. CDR3 sequence (DNA): TGTGCCAGCAGTTTACAGGGCCTGGGGACAGATACGCAGTATTTT. Translation gives CASSLQGLGTDTQYF.

This chain connects TRBV25-1 to TRBJ1-1; weak D call: TRBD1 (6 bases). V was trimmed by 7 bases and J by 0 bases, leaving 9 bases between them. CDR1 is MGHDK, CDR2 SYGVNS, per germline. This CDR3 comprises 13 residues. CDR3 nucleotide sequence: TGTGCCAGCACGACAGGCATGAACACTGAAGCTTTCTTT. As protein: CASTTGMNTEAFF.

This clonotype was counted once. CDR3: CSASDDTQYF. The CDR3, as DNA: TGCAGTGCTAGTGACGATACGCAGTATTTT. The J gene is TRBJ2-3, the V gene TRBV20-1; no reliable D call. The CDR3 has 10 amino acids. The germline CDR1 and CDR2 sequences are DFQATT and SNEGSKA (reference sequence). V lost 3 bases, J lost 6 bases, and 4 bases lay in between.

This chain uses TRBV7-2 with TRBJ2-7; TRBD1 is a possible D gene (5 bases). The length of the CDR3 is 17 residues. V gave up 2 bases and J gave up 2 bases, with 19 bases separating them. The germline gives CDR1 SGHTA, CDR2 FQGNSA. CDR3 in DNA: TGTGCCAGCAGCTTAAATGTCGCCACAGGACATCCCTACGAGCAGTACTTC. This encodes CASSLNVATGHPYEQYF.

The table lists this clonotype with a few counts. The V gene is TRBV25-1, the J gene TRBJ1-2, with 7 bases identical to TRBD1. CDR3 size: 16 residues. Germline trimming cut 5 bases from V and 0 bases from J; bases unmatched to any gene: 9. Germline V gene sequence: CDR1 MGHDK, CDR2 SYGVNS. The DNA of the CDR3 is TGTGCCAGCAGTAAGGGACAGAGTGATTCTAACTATGGCTACACCTTC. This encodes CASSKGQSDSNYGYTF.

CDR3 in amino acids: CASSLAREKLFF. CDR3 DNA: TGTGCCAGCAGCTTGGCGAGGGAAAAACTGTTTTTT. The rearrangement uses TRBV5-6 and TRBJ1-4, with no clear D. Germline lookup yields CDR1 SGHDT and CDR2 YYEEEE. The CDR3 has 12 amino acids. Trimming cost V 0 bases and J 8 bases, with 5 bases left between them.

This clonotype was detected many times. This chain uses TRBV19 with TRBJ1-1, with D hard to call. Germline lookup yields CDR1 LNHDA and CDR2 SQIVND (reference sequence). The CDR3 runs 12 residues. The V end lost 3 bases, the J end lost 4 bases, and 6 bases lay between the germline ends. This CDR3 is CASSIGLTEAFF. CDR3 nucleotide sequence: TGTGCCAGTAGTATCGGACTCACTGAAGCTTTCTTT. Full variable domain (outside the CDR3, taken from reference TRBV19 and TRBJ1-1): DGGITQSPKYLFRKEGQNVTLSCEQNLNHDAMYWYRQDPGQGLRLIYYSQIVNDFQKGDIAEGYSVSREKKESFPLTVTSAQKNPTAFYLCASSIGLTEAFFGQGTRLTVV.

In its sample, this clonotype was seen many times. The gene calls are TRBV6-1 and TRBJ2-5; tentative D call: TRBD1 (5 bases). Germline V gives CDR1 MNHNS, CDR2 SASEGT. V lost 3 bases, J lost 0 bases, and 11 bases lay in between. CDR3 length: 15 amino acids. The DNA of the CDR3 is TGTGCCAGCAGTGAGGTTTCAGGGAACCAAGAGACCCAGTACTTC. This codes for CASSEVSGNQETQYF.

The V gene is TRBV7-9, the J gene TRBJ1-4; 8 bases agree with TRBD1. Germline trimming cut 5 bases from V and 8 bases from J; bases unmatched to any gene: 7. Per the germline V gene, CDR1 is SEHNR and CDR2 is FQNEAQ (reference sequence). The CDR3 extends over 14 amino acids. CDR3 nucleotide sequence: TGTGCCAGCAGCCCAGGGGGCAGCAAGGAAAAACTGTTTTTT. Residues: CASSPGGSKEKLFF.

The rearrangement joins TRBV5-1 to TRBJ2-5; either TRBD1 or TRBD2 may supply D (6 bases each). CDR1 and CDR2 from the germline V gene are SGHRS and YFSETQ. This CDR3 comprises 15 residues. V was clipped by 0 bases and J by 4 bases, with 13 bases between them. This chain's CDR3 is CASSLGPGEAETQYF. CDR3 in DNA: TGCGCCAGCAGCTTGGGTCCAGGGGAGGCAGAGACCCAGTACTTC.